The clone carrying this TCR beta chain was observed a few times. Its antigen is unknown. The sample originates from a study of blood T cells in healthy people across ages. Through a sample-barcoded 5' primer and a J-beta primer mix, a second PCR was run for roughly 6 to 11 cycles. Tagging of each cDNA molecule was performed by a template-switch adaptor with 12 random nucleotides. TCRdb processed the 5' RACE reads anew with MiXCR; each CDR3 protein has one entry. The sample records hundreds of thousands of distinct CDR3 sequences, roughly 50% being singletons. General study points: Nothing was known about donor CMV status, and this possibly confounded expanded clonotype changes. Diversity of TCR beta per million T cells declined in a roughly linear way with age.

V shed 0 bases and J 5 bases; nucleotides not matched to a gene: 6. Germline V gene data show CDR1 as MNHNY and CDR2 as SVGAGI (reference sequence). The CDR3 runs to 16 residues. The specimen was blood. The TCR sequence derives from a woman aged 55 to 70 in good health. The J gene is TRBJ2-5, the V gene TRBV6-6; 10 nucleotides match TRBD2. The CDR3 DNA follows: TGTGCCAGCAGTTACTCGATTCTAGCGGGAGAGGAGACCCAGTACTTC. Translation: CASSYSILAGEETQYF.